This T cell receptor beta chain was identified during a study of blood T cells in healthy people across ages. Notes on the study in general: It was not possible, with unsorted PBMCs, to conclusively compare naive and antigen-experienced cells. The recorded TCR beta diversity per million T cells decreased in a roughly linear manner with age.

Then a second PCR, running about 6 to 12 cycles, was carried out with a sample-barcoded 5' primer and a J-beta primer mix. TCRdb re-called the 5' RACE reads through MiXCR, storing one row per CDR3 protein. The sample has more than 750,000 distinct CDR3 sequences; roughly 28% are singletons. On this clonotype: Its antigen remains unidentified.

Caucasian, healthy and from Russia, the donors were aged between roughly 6 and 95. CDR3 size: 17 residues. Deletions cut 3 bases from V and 0 bases from J, with 16 bases between. Germline V lookup: CDR1 SGHRS, CDR2 YFSETQ. The same sample was also studied in work on T cells of mothers and their children. That paper adds: Each child gave approximately 2.8 million TCR beta CDR3 reads (each mother, over 9.5 million).

The source of this sequence is a woman between 40 and 50 years old in good health. The chain uses TRBV5-1 and TRBJ1-3, with D hard to call. The sample comprised blood. The CDR3 sequence is CASSSSGSVTSGNTIYF. The CDR3 bases are TGCGCCAGCAGCTCCTCCGGCAGCGTAACCTCTGGAAACACCATATATTTT.